A selection of T cell receptor beta chains follows, all from one sample in a study of metastatic and nonmetastatic thyroid tumors. MiXCR reprocessed the PCR reads for TCRdb. This sample has 25,000 to 30,000 clones, with about 17% found just once. Sequenced material: blood. The receptors were sampled from a female donor with papillary thyroid cancer or a benign thyroid nodule (not recorded which). Some clones in this sample may be carry-over from other donors' samples. Each CDR3 is given with its conserved first and last residue. A D gene is named only where the DNA matches it firmly. Size is stated for part of the rows, as once, few or many counts, or as a class when the clone is expanded.

j_call cdr3_length d_call clone_size v_call cdr3_aa cdr3_nt
TRBJ2-7 16 - many TRBV5-1 CASSWGATGQGGEQYF TGCGCCAGCAGCTGGGGAGCGACAGGGCAGGGGGGCGAGCAGTACTTC
TRBJ1-1 16 TRBD1 - TRBV11-2 CASSLEPGGWNTEAFF TGTGCCAGCAGCTTAGAGCCAGGGGGGTGGAACACTGAAGCTTTCTTT
TRBJ2-7 15 - many TRBV12-3/TRBV12-4 CASSPGRGTSYEQYF TGTGCCAGCAGTCCCGGACGGGGGACGAGCTACGAGCAGTACTTC
TRBJ1-2 12 - - TRBV25-1 CVSSKGLYGYTF TGTGTCAGCAGCAAGGGGCTCTATGGCTACACCTTC
TRBJ1-1 12 TRBD1 many TRBV28 CASSLSGGLAFF TGTGCCAGTTCCTTATCAGGGGGTCTGGCTTTCTTT
TRBJ2-1 16 TRBD1 - TRBV12-5 CASGPPPGQGIHEQFF TGTGCTAGTGGTCCCCCCCCGGGACAGGGAATCCATGAGCAGTTCTTC
TRBJ2-7 13 - many TRBV10-3 CASASQGNYEQYF TGTGCCAGCGCCAGCCAGGGGAACTACGAGCAGTACTTC
TRBJ2-2 17 - few TRBV27 CASTNPGEYTNTGELFF TGTGCCAGCACCAATCCAGGGGAATATACGAACACCGGGGAGCTGTTTTTT
TRBJ1-2 13 - few TRBV25-1 CASSESPYYCYTF TGTGCCAGCAGTGAATCCCCGTACTATTGCTACACCTTC
TRBJ1-3 16 TRBD1 - TRBV12-3/TRBV12-4 CASSSGQGDGGNTIYF TGTGCCAGCAGCTCGGGACAGGGGGATGGAGGAAACACCATATATTTT
TRBJ2-5 15 TRBD2 - TRBV4-3 CASSQGQRGAETQYF TGCGCCAGCAGCCAGGGGCAGCGGGGGGCGGAGACCCAGTACTTC
TRBJ2-3 15 - many TRBV19 CASALRGSFTDTQYF TGTGCCAGTGCCCTTCGAGGCTCGTTCACAGATACGCAGTATTTT
TRBJ2-3 12 - many TRBV19 CASSVGTDTQYF TGTGCCAGTAGTGTGGGGACAGATACGCAGTATTTT
TRBJ2-1 17 - many TRBV11-2 CASSLGARRLINNEQFF TGTGCCAGCAGCTTAGGGGCGAGACGACTTATTAACAATGAGCAGTTCTTC
TRBJ2-5 14 - many TRBV12-3/TRBV12-4 CASSSGTVRETQYF TGTGCCAGCAGTTCAGGGACAGTTCGGGAGACTCAGTACTTC
TRBJ2-3 17 TRBD2 many TRBV5-1 CASSLAASGGALDTQYF TGCGCCAGCAGCTTGGCCGCTAGCGGGGGGGCCTTGGATACGCAGTATTTT
TRBJ1-6 14 - many TRBV9 CASSRGGSNSPLHF TGTGCCAGCAGCCGCGGGGGGTCTAATTCACCCCTCCACTTT
TRBJ2-7 15 TRBD2 many TRBV5-1 CASSLAGVFKYEQYF TGCGCCAGCAGCCTAGCGGGAGTCTTTAAGTACGAGCAGTACTTC
TRBJ2-4 16 TRBD1 few TRBV4-1 CASSQGGTGGENIQYF TGCGCCAGCAGCCAAGGGGGGACAGGTGGGGAAAACATTCAGTACTTC
TRBJ2-7 14 TRBD1 medium-sized TRBV10-3 CAIRPGQGSYEQYF TGTGCCATCAGGCCGGGACAGGGTTCCTACGAGCAGTACTTC
TRBJ1-6 12 - - TRBV18 CASSNGDSPLHF TGTGCCAGCTCGAATGGTGATTCACCCCTCCACTTT
TRBJ1-1 16 TRBD1 many TRBV10-3 CAISEGQGGLNTEAFF TGTGCCATCTCCGAGGGACAGGGGGGACTGAACACTGAAGCTTTCTTT
TRBJ1-5 13 - many TRBV29-1 CSVEVAGNQPQHF TGCAGCGTTGAGGTGGCGGGCAATCAGCCCCAGCATTTT
TRBJ2-7 18 TRBD1 many TRBV5-1 CASSPSLTGLVFSYEQYF TGCGCCAGCAGCCCCTCGTTGACAGGGTTAGTTTTCTCCTACGAGCAGTACTTC
TRBJ2-1 11 - few TRBV2 CASSTRDEQFF TGTGCCAGCAGCACTAGGGATGAGCAGTTCTTC
TRBJ2-3 17 TRBD2 - TRBV11-2 CASSPSLAGDSTDTQYF TGTGCCAGCAGCCCCTCTTTAGCGGGAGATAGCACAGATACGCAGTATTTT
TRBJ2-3 12 - many TRBV5-4 CASSTQVDTQYF TGTGCCAGCAGCACCCAGGTGGATACGCAGTATTTT
TRBJ1-2 14 - many TRBV2 CASLNAGTLYGYTF TGTGCCAGCTTAAACGCCGGGACACTCTATGGCTACACCTTC
TRBJ2-3 16 TRBD2 - TRBV20-1 CSARVPAGGPTDTQYF TGCAGTGCTAGAGTCCCAGCGGGGGGTCCCACAGATACGCAGTATTTT
TRBJ1-3 13 - few TRBV10-3 CAISQTLGNTIYF TGTGCCATCAGCCAGACCTTGGGAAACACCATATATTTT
TRBJ2-1 14 - - TRBV7-9 CASTTPWGVGEQFF TGTGCCAGCACCACCCCCTGGGGTGTCGGTGAGCAGTTCTTC
TRBJ2-1 13 - few TRBV6-4 CASSASDYNEQFF TGTGCTAGCAGCGCCTCGGACTATAATGAGCAGTTCTTC
TRBJ1-1 15 TRBD1 - TRBV6-6 CASSYSGTGNTEAFF TGTGCCAGCAGTTATTCCGGGACAGGGAACACTGAAGCTTTCTTT
TRBJ1-2 14 TRBD1 medium-sized TRBV12-3/TRBV12-4 CASSSAGTGPGYTF TGTGCCAGCAGTTCGGCCGGGACAGGGCCTGGCTACACCTTC
TRBJ2-2 15 - medium-sized TRBV6-1 CASNLDSANTGELFF TGTGCCAGCAACCTAGACAGCGCGAACACCGGGGAGCTGTTTTTT